The 4 T cell receptor beta chains below all came from one sample that was sequenced in a study of post-analysis software for immune sequencing data. Study findings and constraints: The study found TRBV5-6, TRBV5-1 and TRBV20-1 among a handful of TRBV segments more frequent in patients than controls.

These TCRs' antigens remain unknown. Unique-molecular-identifier-tagged TCR beta cDNA libraries were used. TCRdb fed the PCR reads into MiXCR, producing one record per CDR3 protein. Of more than 450,000 distinct CDR3 sequences listed, approximately 31% are singletons. The material sequenced was blood. The receptors were sampled from a girl aged 2-17 years with multiple sclerosis.

This clonotype was picked up a small number of times. The chain has TRBV20-1 and TRBJ2-3, with 15 bases matching TRBD2. Unmatched junction bases numbered 12, after V lost 6 bases and J lost 2 bases. The germline V gene has CDR1 DFQATT and CDR2 SNEGSKA (reference sequence). The length of the CDR3 is 18 residues. CDR3 amino acids: CSARTSGGVGTHTDTQYF. CDR3 DNA sequence: TGCAGTGCGCGGACTAGCGGGGGGGTCGGGACACACACAGATACGCAGTATTTT.

The rearrangement joins TRBV20-1 to TRBJ1-5, with D possibly TRBD1 on 6 matching bases. Germline V gene sequence: CDR1 DFQATT, CDR2 SNEGSKA (reference sequence). The CDR3 has 14 amino acids. V was shortened by 2 bases and J by 5 bases, with 13 bases between the two germline ends. DNA for the CDR3: TGCAGTGCTAGAACGGGGGCCACTGATCAGCCCCAGCATTTT. Its protein is CSARTGATDQPQHF.

The J gene is TRBJ2-7, the V gene TRBV12-3 or TRBV12-4; TRBD1 might be the D (6 bases). The V end lost 5 bases, the J end lost 10 bases, and 21 bases lay between the germline ends. There are 14 residues in the CDR3. CDR3 in DNA: TGTGCCAGCAGTACCCGGACAGAGTACGAGTGTCAGTACTTC. Its translation is CASSTRTEYECQYF.

In its sample, this clonotype was seen once. This chain uses TRBV12-3 or TRBV12-4 with TRBJ1-5, with 7 nucleotides matching TRBD1. This CDR3 contains 16 residues. The trim removed 5 bases at V and 6 bases at J, leaving 13 bases unmatched. The DNA of the CDR3 is TGTGCCAGCAGTCTAATACAGGGGACGGAAGGTCAGCCCCAGCATTTT. Amino acid sequence: CASSLIQGTEGQPQHF.